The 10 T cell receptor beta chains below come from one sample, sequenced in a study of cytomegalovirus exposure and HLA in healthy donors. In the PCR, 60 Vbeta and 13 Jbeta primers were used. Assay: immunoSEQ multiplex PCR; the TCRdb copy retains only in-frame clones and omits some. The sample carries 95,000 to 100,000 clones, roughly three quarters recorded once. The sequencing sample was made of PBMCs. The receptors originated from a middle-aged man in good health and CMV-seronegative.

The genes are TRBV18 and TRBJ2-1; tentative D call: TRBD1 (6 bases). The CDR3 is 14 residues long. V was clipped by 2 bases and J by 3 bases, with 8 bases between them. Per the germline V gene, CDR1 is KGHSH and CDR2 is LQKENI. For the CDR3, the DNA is TGTGCCAGCTCACCAGCCAGGGGCTACAATGAGCAGTTCTTC. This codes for CASSPARGYNEQFF. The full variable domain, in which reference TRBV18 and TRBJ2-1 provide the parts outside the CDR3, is NAGVMQNPRHLVRRRGQEARLRCSPMKGHSHVYWYRQLPEEGLKFMVYLQKENIIDESGMPKERFSAEFPKEGPSILRIQQVVRGDSAAYFCASSPARGYNEQFFGPGTRLTVL.

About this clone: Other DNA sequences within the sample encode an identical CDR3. In DNA, the CDR3 is TGTGCCAGCAGTACTCGGACAGGGGTCGGGGAGCTGTTTTTT. Translation: CASSTRTGVGELFF. V usage is TRBV28 and J usage is TRBJ2-2; 9 positions agree with TRBD1. Germline lookup yields CDR1 MDHEN and CDR2 SYDVKM. The CDR3 is 14 residues long. The J segment lost 7 bases and the V segment lost 5 bases, leaving 5 bases of the junction unmatched.

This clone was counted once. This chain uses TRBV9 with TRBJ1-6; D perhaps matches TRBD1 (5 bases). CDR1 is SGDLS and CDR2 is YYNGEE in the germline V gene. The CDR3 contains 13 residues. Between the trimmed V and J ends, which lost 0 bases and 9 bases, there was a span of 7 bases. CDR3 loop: CASSVVGGSPLHF. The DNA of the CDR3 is TGTGCCAGCAGCGTAGTCGGGGGTTCACCCCTCCACTTT.

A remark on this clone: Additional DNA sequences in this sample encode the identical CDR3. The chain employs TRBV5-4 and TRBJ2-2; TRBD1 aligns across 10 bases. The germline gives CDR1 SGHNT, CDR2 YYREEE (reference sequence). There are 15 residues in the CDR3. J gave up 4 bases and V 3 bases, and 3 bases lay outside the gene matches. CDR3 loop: CASSWDRGGTGELFF. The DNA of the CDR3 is TGTGCCAGCAGCTGGGACAGGGGAGGCACCGGGGAGCTGTTTTTT.

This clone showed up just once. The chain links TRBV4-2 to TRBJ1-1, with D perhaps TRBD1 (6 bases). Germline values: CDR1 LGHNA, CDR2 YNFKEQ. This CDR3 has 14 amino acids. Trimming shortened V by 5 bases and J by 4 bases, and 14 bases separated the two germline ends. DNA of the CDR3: TGTGCCAGCAGCTCGAGCGGGGGCGGCACTGAAGCTTTCTTT. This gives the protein CASSSSGGGTEAFF.

CDR3 in DNA: TGTGCCAGCAGACCAGGGGGAAGTGTGGGGATACAGACTGAAGCTTTCTTT. Translation gives CASRPGGSVGIQTEAFF. The chain joins TRBV28 to TRBJ1-1, with 7 bases fitting TRBD1. The CDR3 is 17 residues long. Trimming took 6 bases from V and 5 from J; bases not matched to a gene: 18. CDR1 and CDR2 (germline): MDHEN, SYDVKM.

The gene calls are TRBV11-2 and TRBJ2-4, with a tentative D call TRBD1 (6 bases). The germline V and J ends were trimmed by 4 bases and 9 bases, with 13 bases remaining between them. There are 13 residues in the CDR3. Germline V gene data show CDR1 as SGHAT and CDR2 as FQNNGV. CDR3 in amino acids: CASSSQQGTIQYF. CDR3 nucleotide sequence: TGTGCCAGCAGCTCACAACAGGGCACCATTCAGTACTTC.

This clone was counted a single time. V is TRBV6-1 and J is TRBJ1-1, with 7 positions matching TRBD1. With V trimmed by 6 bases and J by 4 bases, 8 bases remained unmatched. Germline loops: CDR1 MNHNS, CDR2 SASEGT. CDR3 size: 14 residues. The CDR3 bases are TGTGCCAGCAGGGAGACAGGGCGGCGCACTGAAGCTTTCTTT. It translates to CASRETGRRTEAFF.

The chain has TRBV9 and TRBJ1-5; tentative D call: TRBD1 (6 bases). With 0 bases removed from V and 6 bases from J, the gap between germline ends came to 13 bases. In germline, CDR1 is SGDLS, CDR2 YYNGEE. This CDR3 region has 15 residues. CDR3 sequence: CASSVGTDGVQPQHF. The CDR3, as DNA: TGTGCCAGCAGCGTAGGGACAGACGGGGTTCAGCCCCAGCATTTT.

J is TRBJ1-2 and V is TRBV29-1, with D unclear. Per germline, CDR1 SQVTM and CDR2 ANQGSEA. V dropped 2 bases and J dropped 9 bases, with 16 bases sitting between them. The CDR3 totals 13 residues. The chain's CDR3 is CSVESGGGYRYTF. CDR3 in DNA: TGCAGCGTTGAAAGTGGTGGCGGATATCGCTACACCTTC. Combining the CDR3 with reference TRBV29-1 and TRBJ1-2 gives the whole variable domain SAVISQKPSRDICQRGTSLTIQCQVDSQVTMMFWYRQQPGQSLTLIATANQGSEATYESGFVIDKFPISRPNLTFSTLTVSNMSPEDSSIYLCSVESGGGYRYTFGSGTRLTVV.